These 24 T cell receptor beta chains were sequenced from one sample in a study of blood T cells in healthy people across ages. PCR was performed a second time for roughly 6 to 12 cycles using a sample-barcoded 5' primer and a J-beta primer mix. One entry per CDR3 protein, called by TCRdb with MiXCR from the 5' RACE reads. This sample has about 1,800,000 distinct CDR3 sequences; 28% occur once, and the top ten carry more than 6%. The specimen sequenced was blood. These receptors were taken from a woman aged 30 to 39 in good health.

In the case of this clonotype: This clone may be a read error of a much larger clone one base away. The rearrangement links TRBV6-5 to TRBJ2-7; 12 nucleotides line up with TRBD2. This CDR3 has 15 amino acids. CDR1 and CDR2 from the germline V gene are MNHEY and SVGAGI. CDR3 in amino acids: CANSLAGGSSYEQYF. The CDR3 coding sequence is TGTGCCAACAGTCTAGCGGGAGGGAGCTCCTACGAGCAGTACTTC.

The V and J genes are TRBV5-1 and TRBJ2-4; D gene ambiguous. The CDR3 spans 15 residues. CDR1 is SGHRS and CDR2 is YFSETQ in the germline V gene. The V end was cut by 4 bases, the J end by 2 bases, with 13 bases between. The CDR3 spells CASSAVQSSKNIQYF. CDR3 sequence (DNA): TGCGCCAGCAGCGCCGTCCAGAGTTCCAAAAACATTCAGTACTTC.

V gene TRBV29-1 combines with J gene TRBJ2-1, with 7 nucleotides matching TRBD1. The CDR3 consists of 12 residues. V lost 3 bases to trimming and J lost 8 bases; unmatched junction nucleotides: 4. Germline V gene lookup returns CDR1 SQVTM and CDR2 ANQGSEA. DNA of the CDR3: TGCAGCGTTGACCAGGGGGTGGATGAGCAGTTCTTC. Protein product: CSVDQGVDEQFF.

This clonotype was seen at least ten times. The chain couples TRBV12-3 or TRBV12-4 to TRBJ2-7, with 8 nucleotides matching TRBD1. With V trimmed by 3 bases and J by 2 bases, 6 bases remained unmatched. This CDR3 is 15 amino acids long. This chain's CDR3 is CASSFPGQGTYEQYF. CDR3 bases: TGTGCCAGCAGTTTCCCCGGACAGGGAACCTACGAGCAGTACTTC.

This chain links TRBV20-1 with TRBJ2-4; TRBD1 matches 9 bases. The J call may be incorrect, as the DNA end agrees better with TRBJ2-7. Germline V gene sequence: CDR1 DFQATT, CDR2 SNEGSKA (reference sequence). The CDR3 sequence is 14 residues long. Here the CDR3 reads CSARGDRESYEQYF. The CDR3 DNA reads TGCAGTGCTAGGGGGGACAGGGAGTCCTACGAGCAGTACTTC.

Of note for this clonotype: It is likely a read error, because the conserved phenylalanine at the end of the CDR3 is missing. The chain uses TRBV12-3 or TRBV12-4 and TRBJ2-5, with 8 bases identical to TRBD1. Germline trimming cut 3 bases from V and 5 bases from J; bases unmatched to any gene: 8. CDR3 size: 15 residues. The DNA of the CDR3 is TGTGCCAGCAGTTTTATGGGCAGGGGGCTTGAGACCCAGTACGTC. Its protein product is CASSFMGRGLETQYV.

This clonotype was seen repeatedly, ten times or more. The genes are TRBV4-3 and TRBJ2-7, with D perhaps matching TRBD2 (6 bases). CDR1 is LGHNA, CDR2 YSLEER, per germline. The V end was cut by 1 base, the J end by 3 bases, with 13 bases between. The CDR3 is made up of 15 amino acids. CDR3 sequence (DNA): TGCGCCAGCAGCCAAGTTTCGGGAGTAGGCTACGAGCAGTACTTC. Translating gives CASSQVSGVGYEQYF.

About this clonotype: Given a much more abundant clone one base away, this may be a read error. The genes are TRBV6-5 and TRBJ2-4; maybe TRBD1 (5 bases). Trimming cost V 5 bases and J 3 bases, with 17 bases left between them. Germline CDR1 reads MNHEY; CDR2 reads SVGAGI. The CDR3 loop spans 16 amino acids. CDR3 in amino acids: CASSPSRQYGKNIQYF. In DNA form, the CDR3 reads TGTGCCAGCAGTCCTTCGAGACAGTACGGCAAAAACATTCAGTACTTC.

The chain carries TRBV10-3 and TRBJ1-2, with TRBD1 matching 7 bases. The CDR3 extends over 13 amino acids. After removal of 4 bases from V and 6 bases from J, the junction contained 5 bases not matched to a gene. The V gene's germline CDR1 is ENHRY and CDR2 SYGVKD. This CDR3 is CAISGTGLDGYTF. CDR3 DNA: TGTGCCATCAGTGGGACAGGTTTGGATGGCTACACCTTC.

The chain has TRBV7-2 and TRBJ2-7; D tentatively reads TRBD1 or TRBD2 (5 bases each). CDR1 and CDR2 from the germline V gene are SGHTA and FQGNSA. This CDR3 has 14 residues. The V end lost 5 bases, the J end lost 7 bases, and 18 bases lay between the germline ends. This chain's CDR3 is CASSATSGGREQYF. The CDR3 DNA reads TGTGCCAGCAGCGCAACTAGTGGGGGTCGGGAGCAGTACTTC.

As for this clonotype: This sequence may be a read error, since a much larger clone differs from it by one base. J is TRBJ1-1 and V is TRBV5-1, with 12 positions matching TRBD1. This CDR3 is built from 14 residues. Germline V CDR1 and CDR2: SGHRS, YFSETQ. Trimming removed 3 bases from V and 5 bases from J; junction bases left unmatched: 2. Here the CDR3 reads CASSWDRGQTEAFF. The DNA of the CDR3 is TGCGCCAGCAGCTGGGACAGGGGGCAGACTGAAGCTTTCTTT.

V and J are TRBV11-2 and TRBJ2-1; 10 bases map to TRBD2. J gave up 8 bases and V 5 bases, and 12 bases lay outside the gene matches. CDR3 size: 16 residues. In germline, CDR1 is SGHAT, CDR2 FQNNGV. The CDR3 region is CASSARPSGSVYEQFF. The CDR3 DNA is TGTGCCAGCAGCGCCCGGCCTAGCGGGAGTGTTTATGAGCAGTTCTTC. The entire variable domain, with the rest obtained from reference TRBV11-2 and TRBJ2-1, is as follows: EAGVAQSPRYKIIEKRQSVAFWCNPISGHATLYWYQQILGQGPKLLIQFQNNGVVDDSQLPKDRFSAERLKGVDSTLKIQPAKLEDSAVYLCASSARPSGSVYEQFFGPGTRLTVL.

The sample holds one count of this clonotype. The chain employs TRBV5-5 and TRBJ2-1; possibly TRBD2 for D (5 bases). The CDR3 is 16 residues long. V lost 4 bases and J 6 bases, leaving 20 bases between the germline ends. The germline gives CDR1 SGHKS, CDR2 YYEKEE (reference sequence). The CDR3: CASSRGSLAGINEQFF. CDR3 nucleotide sequence: TGTGCCAGCAGCCGCGGGTCGCTAGCCGGAATCAATGAGCAGTTCTTC.

The chain uses TRBV12-3 or TRBV12-4 and TRBJ2-7; possibly TRBD2 for D (5 bases). The CDR3 covers 13 residues. V dropped 6 bases and J dropped 3 bases, with 12 bases sitting between them. The CDR3 DNA reads TGTGCCAGCAGCCCGGGGAGTGTCTACGAGCAGTACTTC. Translating gives CASSPGSVYEQYF.

The chain combines TRBV9 with TRBJ2-3; D is perhaps TRBD1 (6 bases). The CDR3 extends over 15 amino acids. V lost 5 bases and J 3 bases, leaving 16 bases between the germline ends. Germline V lookup: CDR1 SGDLS, CDR2 YYNGEE. The CDR3 DNA is TGTGCCAGCAGGAAGACAGGCGCCAAGACAGATACGCAGTATTTT. Translating it yields CASRKTGAKTDTQYF.

The table lists this clonotype with a few counts. The chain links TRBV7-2 to TRBJ2-7; 10 nucleotides line up with TRBD1. Germline V gene sequence: CDR1 SGHTA, CDR2 FQGNSA. This CDR3 region has 16 residues. V shed 5 bases and J 2 bases; nucleotides not matched to a gene: 9. The CDR3 loop reads CASSRLAGQGPYEQYF. The CDR3 DNA reads TGTGCCAGCAGCAGATTAGCGGGACAGGGGCCCTACGAGCAGTACTTC.

Of note for this clonotype: A much larger clone is a single base away; this may be a read error. The rearrangement uses TRBV28 and TRBJ2-7; D might be TRBD1 (5 bases). The CDR3 has 14 residues. V was shortened by 8 bases and J by 5 bases, with 19 bases between the two germline ends. Germline loops: CDR1 MDHEN, CDR2 SYDVKM. The CDR3: CASGLVTAGHEQYF. The CDR3 nucleotides read TGTGCCAGCGGCCTCGTGACAGCTGGACACGAGCAGTACTTC. Supplemented by reference TRBV28 and TRBJ2-7, the full variable domain reads DVKVTQSSRYLVKRTGEKVFLECVQDMDHENMFWYRQDPGLGLRLIYFSYDVKMKEKGDIPEGYSVSREKKERFSLILESASTNQTSMYLCASGLVTAGHEQYFGPGTRLTVT.

This clonotype was counted ten times or more. The chain has TRBV20-1 and TRBJ2-5, with 9 bases lining up with TRBD1. Germline values: CDR1 DFQATT, CDR2 SNEGSKA (reference sequence). The CDR3 length is 14 residues. V shed 6 bases and J 5 bases; nucleotides not matched to a gene: 10. Here the CDR3 reads CSAEQTGGLETQYF. DNA for the CDR3: TGCAGTGCAGAACAAACAGGGGGCCTGGAGACCCAGTACTTC.

The chain recombines TRBV12-5 with TRBJ2-6; D is ambiguous. Germline assignment: CDR1 LGHNT and CDR2 FRNRAP. The CDR3 length is 12 residues. The germline V and J ends were trimmed by 3 bases and 5 bases, with 2 bases remaining between them. DNA of the CDR3: TGTGCTAGTGGTTTATGGGCCAACGTCCTGACTTTC. Protein sequence: CASGLWANVLTF.

This chain connects TRBV6-6 to TRBJ2-1, with 7 bases lining up with TRBD2. The ends lost 8 bases at V and 0 bases at J; junction bases unmatched: 4. The CDR3 extends over 14 amino acids. The germline V gene encodes CDR1 MNHNY and CDR2 SVGAGI (reference sequence). CDR3 sequence: CASGSGDSYNEQFF. In DNA form, the CDR3 reads TGTGCCAGCGGAAGCGGGGACTCCTACAATGAGCAGTTCTTC.

As to this clonotype: Possible read error: a much larger clone is one base away. The J gene is TRBJ1-5, the V gene TRBV7-2, with 7 bases aligning to TRBD1. Looked up from germline, CDR1 is SGHTA and CDR2 is FQGNSA. The CDR3 length is 15 residues. V trimming: 2 bases; J trimming: 3 bases; junction bases outside the gene matches: 4. The CDR3 DNA follows: TGTGCCAGCAGCTTAAAACAGGGGCTCAATCAGCCCCAGCATTTT. It is translated as CASSLKQGLNQPQHF.

The CDR3 DNA reads as TGTGCCAGCAGCCCGTCCGGGACAGGCATGAACACTGAAGCTTTCTTT. This gives the protein CASSPSGTGMNTEAFF. The genes are TRBV7-2 and TRBJ1-1; TRBD1 matches at 8 bases. The germline V gene has CDR1 SGHTA and CDR2 FQGNSA. The CDR3 totals 16 residues. V gave up 5 bases and J gave up 0 bases; unmatched junction bases: 8.

This clonotype showed up just a few times. One end of the junction is discordant with germline, which a read error may explain. The V gene is TRBV7-6, the J gene TRBJ2-1; 7 bases match TRBD2. This CDR3 is built from 14 residues. Germline V lookup: CDR1 SGHVS, CDR2 FNYEAQ. The CDR3 region has the DNA TGTGCCGGCAGCTTACGGACTAGTGATGATGAGCAGTTCTTC. This gives the protein CAGSLRTSDDEQFF.

The chain carries TRBV2 and TRBJ2-3; 9 nucleotides line up with TRBD2. The CDR3 is made up of 17 amino acids. With V trimmed by 0 bases and J by 4 bases, 8 bases remained unmatched. The germline CDR1 and CDR2 sequences are SNHLY and FYNNEI. DNA for the CDR3: TGTGCCAGCAGTGAAGCGCGCGGGGGGGCCACGGCAGATACGCAGTATTTT. Protein product: CASSEARGGATADTQYF.